The rows below give T cell receptor beta chains drawn from one sample of a study of T-cell reconstitution after alpha-beta-depleted transplantation in children. Each CDR3 protein is one row after TCRdb ran MiXCR on the PCR reads. The repertoire holds 500,000 to 650,000 distinct CDR3 sequences, with more than 9.5% as singletons. The sequences come from PBMCs, mostly from graft donor cells, collected 180 days after TCRalphabeta/CD19-depleted stem cell transplant. These TCRs come from a female patient aged 2-9 years who had a stem cell transplant for aplastic anemia, so the T cells may come from the graft donor. CDR3s include the opening cysteine and the closing phenylalanine or tryptophan. A D gene is named only where the DNA matches it firmly. Part of the rows lack a size; the others show once, few, many or a class for expanded clones.

d_call	v_call	j_call	clone_size	cdr3_aa	cdr3_nt
-	TRBV24-1	TRBJ2-1	-	CATMEGGHNEQFF	TGTGCCACCATGGAGGGAGGCCACAATGAGCAGTTCTTC
-	TRBV12-3/TRBV12-4	TRBJ2-4	-	CASGVLAKNIQYF	TGTGCCAGCGGGGTCCTAGCCAAAAACATTCAGTACTTC
TRBD1	TRBV29-1	TRBJ2-7	-	CSVEDRGPYEQYF	TGCAGCGTTGAGGACAGGGGGCCCTACGAGCAGTACTTC
-	TRBV20-1	TRBJ1-3	few	CSARDGRGYGNTIYF	TGCAGTGCTAGAGATGGGCGGGGCTACGGAAACACCATATATTTT
TRBD1	TRBV29-1	TRBJ1-2	few	CSATGDQNYGYTF	TGCAGCGCAACAGGGGACCAAAACTATGGCTACACCTTC
TRBD1	TRBV11-1	TRBJ2-5	-	CASSFRDRGLDRAEETQYF	TGTGCCAGCAGCTTTAGGGACAGGGGGCTTGATCGAGCGGAAGAGACCCAGTACTTC
-	TRBV12-3/TRBV12-4	TRBJ2-4	many	CASSFAGLINIQYF	TGTGCCAGCAGTTTTGCGGGACTTATCAACATTCAGTACTTC
-	TRBV7-2	TRBJ2-2	many	CASSSRAGKNTGELFF	TGTGCCAGCAGCTCTAGGGCAGGGAAAAACACCGGGGAGCTGTTTTTT
TRBD1	TRBV5-6	TRBJ2-1	few	CASSLLLMEDRERNEQFF	TGTGCCAGCAGCTTGCTCCTCATGGAGGACAGGGAACGCAATGAGCAGTTCTTC
-	TRBV20-1	TRBJ2-1	few	CSFSPAGRDYNEQFF	TGCAGTTTTAGCCCCGCGGGACGGGACTACAATGAGCAGTTCTTC
-	TRBV29-1	TRBJ2-7	few	CSVEVGVYEQYF	TGCAGCGTTGAGGTAGGGGTATACGAGCAGTACTTC
TRBD2	TRBV19	TRBJ2-7	-	CASVSGSSYEQYF	TGTGCCAGTGTTAGCGGGAGCTCCTACGAGCAGTACTTC
-	TRBV12-3/TRBV12-4	TRBJ2-1	-	CASSTRKIRGLRSYNEQFF	TGTGCCAGCAGTACCCGGAAGATAAGGGGTCTTCGCTCCTACAATGAGCAGTTCTTC
-	TRBV7-2	TRBJ2-5	few	CASSFRASETQYF	TGTGCCAGCAGCTTTAGGGCGTCAGAGACCCAGTACTTC
TRBD1	TRBV29-1	TRBJ1-2	few	CSVEDGGLRGRTYYGYTF	TGCAGCGTTGAAGATGGGGGTTTGAGGGGGCGCACGTACTATGGCTACACCTTC
-	TRBV6-2/TRBV6-3	TRBJ1-5	-	CASSYRGGVEGGNQPQHF	TGTGCCAGCAGTTACCGCGGGGGAGTGGAAGGGGGGAATCAGCCCCAGCATTTT
-	TRBV12-3/TRBV12-4	TRBJ2-4	many	CASGRLGSGNIQYF	TGTGCCAGCGGACGGCTCGGCTCTGGGAACATTCAGTACTTC
-	TRBV29-1	TRBJ1-1	-	CSVVRTANTEAFF	TGCAGCGTTGTTCGGACAGCTAACACTGAAGCTTTCTTT
-	TRBV7-9	TRBJ1-1	many	CASSVRQDWDTEAFF	TGTGCCAGCAGCGTTCGACAGGATTGGGACACTGAAGCTTTCTTT
-	TRBV18	TRBJ1-6	many	CASSPQQGGNSPLHF	TGTGCCAGCTCACCACAACAGGGAGGCAATTCACCCCTCCACTTT
TRBD2	TRBV12-3/TRBV12-4	TRBJ2-7	many	CASGKLAGSYEQYF	TGTGCCAGCGGTAAACTAGCGGGATCCTACGAGCAGTACTTC
-	TRBV20-1	TRBJ1-4	-	CSASYRSNEKLFF	TGCAGTGCTAGCTACAGGTCGAATGAAAAACTGTTTTTT
-	TRBV20-1	TRBJ1-5	-	CSARAGAPNQPQHF	TGCAGTGCTAGAGCAGGGGCGCCCAATCAGCCCCAGCATTTT
TRBD1	TRBV11-2	TRBJ1-1	few	CASSISRQGGNTEAFF	TGTGCCAGCAGCATTTCCCGACAGGGTGGGAACACTGAAGCTTTCTTT
-	TRBV5-1	TRBJ2-1	-	CASSAHTGLSFF	TGCGCCAGCAGCGCTCATACGGGACTGTCGTTCTTC
TRBD1	TRBV15	TRBJ1-4	few	CATSSSRRGSEKLFF	TGTGCCACCAGCAGTTCCCGCAGGGGGAGTGAAAAACTGTTTTTT
-	TRBV12-3/TRBV12-4	TRBJ1-1	-	CASRGRSDTEAFF	TGTGCCAGCAGGGGGAGGAGTGACACTGAAGCTTTCTTT
TRBD2	TRBV7-7	TRBJ2-2	many	CASSPASGNTGELFF	TGTGCTAGCAGCCCAGCTAGCGGCAACACCGGGGAGCTGTTTTTT
TRBD2	TRBV11-2	TRBJ2-1	-	CASSLDPLGTSGVNEQFF	TGTGCCAGCAGCTTAGATCCGCTCGGGACTAGCGGGGTCAATGAGCAGTTCTTC
-	TRBV7-9	TRBJ2-2	few	CASTKRYTGELFF	TGTGCCAGCACCAAGAGGTACACCGGGGAGCTGTTTTTT
-	TRBV30	TRBJ2-7	-	CAWSGFSYEQYF	TGTGCCTGGAGTGGATTTTCCTACGAGCAGTACTTC
-	TRBV6-5	TRBJ2-3	many	CASSPRWVADTQYF	TGTGCCAGCAGTCCTCGGTGGGTCGCAGATACGCAGTATTTT
-	TRBV12-3/TRBV12-4	TRBJ2-7	-	CASSLANTNSYEQYF	TGTGCCAGCAGTTTAGCAAACACGAACTCCTACGAGCAGTACTTC
-	TRBV7-6	TRBJ2-1	many	CASSLGRAPGYNEQFF	TGTGCCAGCAGCTTAGGCAGGGCCCCTGGGTACAATGAGCAGTTCTTC
-	TRBV20-1	TRBJ2-3	many	CSASEGTSTDTQYF	TGCAGTGCTAGCGAGGGGACTAGCACAGATACGCAGTATTTT
-	TRBV5-1	TRBJ2-1	few	CASSLMTVTYNEQFF	TGCGCCAGCAGCTTGATGACCGTCACCTACAATGAGCAGTTCTTC
TRBD2	TRBV20-1	TRBJ2-1	-	CSAPRTSGVYNEQFF	TGCAGTGCTCCCCGGACTAGCGGGGTCTACAATGAGCAGTTCTTC
-	TRBV15	TRBJ2-6	few	CATSRDTGPGANVLTF	TGTGCCACCAGCAGAGATACTGGCCCTGGGGCCAACGTCCTGACTTTC
-	TRBV7-2	TRBJ2-1	-	CASSLATRENYNEQFF	TGTGCCAGCAGCTTAGCTACGAGGGAGAATTACAATGAGCAGTTCTTC
TRBD1	TRBV2	TRBJ2-1	few	CASDKRQGSYNEQFF	TGTGCCAGCGATAAACGACAGGGGTCCTACAATGAGCAGTTCTTC
TRBD2	TRBV7-9	TRBJ2-2	few	CASSLKAGNPGELFF	TGTGCCAGCAGCTTAAAAGCGGGAAATCCCGGGGAGCTGTTTTTT
TRBD1	TRBV12-3/TRBV12-4	TRBJ1-5	few	CASKSHSTGGNQPQHF	TGTGCCAGCAAGTCTCACTCGACAGGGGGCAATCAGCCCCAGCATTTT
-	TRBV6-2/TRBV6-3	TRBJ1-5	few	CASSYRDGLIFPQHF	TGTGCCAGCAGTTACCGGGACGGACTTATCTTTCCCCAGCATTTT
-	TRBV19	TRBJ1-5	few	CASSMSLAAQPQHF	TGTGCCAGTAGTATGTCACTGGCTGCTCAGCCCCAGCATTTT
-	TRBV12-3/TRBV12-4	TRBJ2-2	-	CASSRTGSLNAGELFF	TGTGCCAGCAGTCGCACAGGGTCCCTTAACGCCGGGGAGCTGTTTTTT
TRBD1	TRBV10-3	TRBJ1-1	-	CAISDGTGGNTEAFF	TGTGCCATCAGTGACGGGACAGGGGGCAACACTGAAGCTTTCTTT
-	TRBV29-1	TRBJ2-3	many	CSQRGDTDTQYF	TGCAGTCAAAGGGGAGACACAGATACGCAGTATTTT
TRBD2	TRBV20-1	TRBJ2-3	few	CSAAPAGVDTQYF	TGCAGTGCTGCCCCAGCGGGAGTAGATACGCAGTATTTT
TRBD1	TRBV9	TRBJ1-5	few	CASSAGTGNNQPQHF	TGTGCCAGCAGCGCCGGGACAGGTAACAATCAGCCCCAGCATTTT
-	TRBV6-5	TRBJ2-6	-	CASSYGAGWLSGANVLTF	TGTGCCAGCAGTTACGGGGCAGGGTGGCTTTCTGGGGCCAACGTCCTGACTTTC
TRBD2	TRBV24-1	TRBJ2-5	many	CATSAVGLAGGFETQYF	TGTGCCACCAGTGCGGTGGGACTAGCGGGAGGGTTTGAGACCCAGTACTTC
TRBD2	TRBV5-1	TRBJ2-4	few	CASSFRGRESRIGKNIQYF	TGCGCCAGCAGCTTCCGCGGGCGGGAGTCCCGGATCGGCAAAAACATTCAGTACTTC
-	TRBV4-2	TRBJ2-7	few	CASSQVWTQAQYEQYF	TGTGCCAGCAGCCAAGTCTGGACGCAAGCACAATACGAGCAGTACTTC
-	TRBV5-1	TRBJ2-3	-	CASSQLLNTQYF	TGCGCCAGCAGCCAACTACTAAATACGCAGTATTTT